This T cell receptor (beta chain) emerged from a study of T cell changes during pregnancy in multiple sclerosis. With V trimmed by 3 bases and J by 4 bases, 13 bases remained unmatched. The germline gives CDR1 SGHRS, CDR2 YFSETQ. This CDR3 region has 17 residues. Measured with immunoSEQ multiplex PCR; TCRdb has only the in-frame clones, and not every one. The table shows 40,000 to 60,000 clones, with over 90% occurring only once. This receptor was taken from a female donor with multiple sclerosis, enrolled in a pregnancy study. The specimen comprised CD8+ T cells from peripheral blood mononuclear cells, sampled in the first trimester of pregnancy. The chain uses TRBV5-1 and TRBJ1-1; 9 bases are shared with TRBD1. The CDR3 region has the DNA TGCGCCAGCAGCTCCCAAAGTCCGGGACAGGGAGGCACTGAAGCTTTCTTT. This sequence encodes CASSSQSPGQGGTEAFF.